Sequencing of this T cell receptor (beta chain) was carried out in a study of human T cells and chemical hapten exposure. TCRdb reprocessed the RACE reads via MiXCR and lists one record per CDR3 protein. The sample lists 150,000 to 200,000 distinct CDR3 sequences, about 14% occurring once. Germline V gene data show CDR1 as SQVTM and CDR2 as ANQGSEA. The CDR3 has 13 amino acids. J was trimmed by 6 bases and V by 7 bases; bases with no gene match: 9. Time point here: patch test 1, 2 weeks after DPC sensitization. The treatment here: therapeutic diphenylcyclopropenone sensitization with weekly scalp DPC. This clonotype was observed at least ten times.

Sequenced material: whole blood, taken in connection with sensitization to the hapten diphenylcyclopropenone (DPC). J is TRBJ2-7 and V is TRBV29-1, with 10 bases that match TRBD1. The sequence derives from a woman in her 30s with alopecia areata. Some clones in this sample may be carry-over from other donors' samples. The CDR3 region is CSAGQGGFGEQYF. Written as DNA, the CDR3 is TGCAGCGCCGGACAGGGGGGATTTGGCGAGCAGTACTTC.